These 13 T cell receptor beta chains came from one sample sequenced in a study of T cells in Graves' hyperthyroidism and ophthalmopathy. Regions amplified from RNA transcripts were the TCR beta CDR3 regions. HTBI primers drove first-round RT-PCR of the TCR CDR3. TCRdb independently ran MiXCR on the multiplex PCR reads; one entry per CDR3 protein. The data show about 700,000 distinct CDR3 sequences, with 14% seen just once and roughly 10% held by the top ten. Sample: blood. These receptors were taken from a woman younger than 30 with Graves' hyperthyroidism.

This clonotype showed up many times. This chain joins TRBV2 and TRBJ2-1; D unclear. Trimming left V 6 bases short and J 4 bases short, with 16 bases between. CDR3 length equals 15 residues. Germline values: CDR1 SNHLY, CDR2 FYNNEI. CDR3 loop: CASRMGFGTYNEQFF. The CDR3 coding sequence is TGTGCCAGCAGGATGGGGTTTGGCACTTACAATGAGCAGTTCTTC. Filled out from reference TRBV2 and TRBJ2-1, the complete variable domain reads EPEVTQTPSHQVTQMGQEVILRCVPISNHLYFYWYRQILGQKVEFLVSFYNNEISEKSEIFDDQFSVERPDGSNFTLKIRSTKLEDSAMYFCASRMGFGTYNEQFFGPGTRLTVL.

This clonotype was seen a few times. The rearrangement joins TRBV6-5 to TRBJ2-3; D call uncertain. This CDR3 spans 13 amino acids. Germline lookup yields CDR1 MNHEY and CDR2 SVGAGI. Trimming cost V 2 bases and J 7 bases, with 10 bases left between them. The CDR3: CASSYGPTNTQYF. The CDR3 DNA follows: TGTGCCAGCAGTTACGGACCGACAAATACGCAGTATTTT.

This clonotype was seen a few times. The chain has TRBV2 and TRBJ2-5; TRBD2 matches 7 bases. The CDR3 loop spans 11 amino acids. Germline CDR1 SNHLY, CDR2 FYNNEI. The trim removed 9 bases at V and 4 bases at J, leaving 2 bases unmatched. CDR3 sequence: CARGGGETQYF. The DNA of the CDR3 is TGTGCCAGGGGGGGGGGAGAGACCCAGTACTTC.

Notes on this clonotype: A much bigger clone sits one base away, suggesting this may be a read error. The rearrangement joins TRBV30 to TRBJ2-7, with 7 bases fitting TRBD1. The V segment lost 4 bases and the J segment 2 bases; nucleotides outside the gene matches: 5. This CDR3 spans 13 amino acids. Germline V gene lookup returns CDR1 GTSNPN and CDR2 SVGIG (reference sequence). CDR3 in amino acids: CAWTDRVAYEQYF. In nucleotides, the CDR3 is TGTGCCTGGACCGACAGGGTAGCCTACGAGCAGTACTTC.

The gene calls are TRBV2 and TRBJ1-1, with TRBD1 matching over 9 bases. CDR3 length: 14 amino acids. Germline CDR1 and CDR2: SNHLY and FYNNEI. V dropped 4 bases and J dropped 3; count of bases not matched to a gene: 3. The CDR3 region is CASSGDRVYTEAFF. The CDR3 DNA reads as TGTGCCAGCAGTGGGGACAGGGTATACACTGAAGCTTTCTTT.

This clonotype showed up many times. The chain couples TRBV10-3 to TRBJ2-7, with TRBD1 matching 11 bases. J lost 9 bases, V lost 3 bases, and 4 bases had no gene match. The CDR3 length is 13 residues. The V gene's germline CDR1 is ENHRY and CDR2 SYGVKD. The CDR3 DNA reads TGTGCCATCAGTGACAGGACAGGGGGCGCGCAGTACTTC. It translates to CAISDRTGGAQYF.

This clonotype has a handful of counts. V is TRBV5-8 and J is TRBJ1-5; TRBD1 might be the D (6 bases). The ends were cut back, 3 bases at V and 0 bases at J, with 25 bases in the middle. Germline V gives CDR1 SGHTS, CDR2 YDEGEE. The CDR3 is 20 amino acids. In DNA, the CDR3 is TGTGCCAGCAGCTCCTTCACAGGGTTAGGCGGTGGTTATAGCAATCAGCCCCAGCATTTT. It codes for CASSSFTGLGGGYSNQPQHF.

The table lists this clonotype with many counts. The genes are TRBV18 and TRBJ2-5; D is ambiguous. Germline V gives CDR1 KGHSH, CDR2 LQKENI. Trimming stripped 6 bases from V and 3 bases from J, with 14 bases between. The CDR3 is made up of 14 amino acids. The DNA for the CDR3 is TGTGCCAGCTCTGGATCCGGGCTGAAAGAGACCCAGTACTTC. Its protein is CASSGSGLKETQYF.

Remarks on this clonotype: A junction end diverges from the germline sequence, so it may reflect a read error. The chain couples TRBV20-1 to TRBJ2-2, with 9 bases lining up with TRBD2. The V gene's germline CDR1 is DFQATT and CDR2 SNEGSKA (reference sequence). This CDR3 spans 15 amino acids. The CDR3 DNA follows: TGCAGTGCTAGTGCGGGAGGGCCGCACACCGGGGAGCTGGTTTTT. This codes for CSASAGGPHTGELVF.

This clonotype showed up just a few times. The rearrangement joins TRBV7-9 to TRBJ2-7; TRBD1 aligns across 7 bases. The CDR3 has 17 residues. The V gene end was trimmed by 4 bases and the J gene end by 1 base; junction bases not matched to a gene: 13. Per the germline V gene, CDR1 is SEHNR and CDR2 is FQNEAQ (reference sequence). The DNA of the CDR3 is TGTGCCAGCAGCTCCGAGGGACAGACCTATCTATCCTACGAGCAGTACTTC. Translating it yields CASSSEGQTYLSYEQYF. The full variable domain, with the rest looked up from reference TRBV7-9 and TRBJ2-7, is DTGVSQNPRHKITKRGQNVTFRCDPISEHNRLYWYRQTLGQGPEFLTYFQNEAQLEKSRLLSDRFSAERPKGSFSTLEIQRTEQGDSAMYLCASSSEGQTYLSYEQYFGPGTRLTVT.

This clonotype appeared many times. The chain couples TRBV11-2 to TRBJ2-7; D is possibly TRBD1 (5 bases). Germline CDR1 reads SGHAT; CDR2 reads FQNNGV. The V end lost 4 bases, the J end lost 1 base, and 11 bases lay between the germline ends. CDR3 size: 14 residues. The CDR3 coding sequence is TGTGCCAGCAGCTATCAGACAGATTCCTACGAGCAGTACTTC. It yields the protein CASSYQTDSYEQYF.

The V gene is TRBV19, the J gene TRBJ2-7; 10 bases align to TRBD1. The CDR3 totals 14 residues. Germline lookup yields CDR1 LNHDA and CDR2 SQIVND (reference sequence). The V gene end was trimmed by 4 bases and the J gene end by 6 bases; junction bases not matched to a gene: 6. CDR3 sequence (DNA): TGTGCCAGTAGTACCGTGACAGGGGGCTTCGAGCAGTACTTC. Translation: CASSTVTGGFEQYF.

This clonotype was seen repeatedly, ten times or more. The gene calls are TRBV18 and TRBJ1-1; D unclear. Deletions cut 3 bases from V and 1 base from J, with 3 bases between. This CDR3 has 12 amino acids. Germline CDR1 reads KGHSH; CDR2 reads LQKENI. CDR3 DNA: TGTGCCAGCTCACCTCCGAACACTGAAGCTTTCTTT. Its translation is CASSPPNTEAFF.